This T cell receptor beta chain was sequenced in a study of blood T cell repertoires in COVID-19. Study-wide context: COVID-19 samples from acute and convalescent phases originated in the United States, Italy and Spain. The analysed material was cDNA or gDNA that came from T cells, B-cell-depleted T cells, or PBMCs.

Per the original data handling: How many nucleated cells were present was estimated from reference gene primer amplification. Sequencing was performed with immunoSEQ multiplex PCR; in TCRdb, only in-frame clones are kept and a portion is missing. V and J calls and clone size are copied from that table; D and trimming were computed from the DNA. Seen here are approximately 44,000 clones, roughly 90% observed once, and the top ten hold around 13%. V was trimmed by 5 bases and J by 2 bases, leaving 12 bases between them. Germline CDR1 reads SGHTA; CDR2 reads FQGNSA. The CDR3 contains 14 residues. What was sequenced was peripheral blood. The sequence was obtained from a human donor in a cohort sampled during active COVID-19. The chain is built from TRBV7-2 and TRBJ2-5, with unresolved D. The CDR3 coding sequence is TGTGCCAGCAGCCCCGACTTTTTTCAAGAGACCCAGTACTTC. Translating gives CASSPDFFQETQYF.